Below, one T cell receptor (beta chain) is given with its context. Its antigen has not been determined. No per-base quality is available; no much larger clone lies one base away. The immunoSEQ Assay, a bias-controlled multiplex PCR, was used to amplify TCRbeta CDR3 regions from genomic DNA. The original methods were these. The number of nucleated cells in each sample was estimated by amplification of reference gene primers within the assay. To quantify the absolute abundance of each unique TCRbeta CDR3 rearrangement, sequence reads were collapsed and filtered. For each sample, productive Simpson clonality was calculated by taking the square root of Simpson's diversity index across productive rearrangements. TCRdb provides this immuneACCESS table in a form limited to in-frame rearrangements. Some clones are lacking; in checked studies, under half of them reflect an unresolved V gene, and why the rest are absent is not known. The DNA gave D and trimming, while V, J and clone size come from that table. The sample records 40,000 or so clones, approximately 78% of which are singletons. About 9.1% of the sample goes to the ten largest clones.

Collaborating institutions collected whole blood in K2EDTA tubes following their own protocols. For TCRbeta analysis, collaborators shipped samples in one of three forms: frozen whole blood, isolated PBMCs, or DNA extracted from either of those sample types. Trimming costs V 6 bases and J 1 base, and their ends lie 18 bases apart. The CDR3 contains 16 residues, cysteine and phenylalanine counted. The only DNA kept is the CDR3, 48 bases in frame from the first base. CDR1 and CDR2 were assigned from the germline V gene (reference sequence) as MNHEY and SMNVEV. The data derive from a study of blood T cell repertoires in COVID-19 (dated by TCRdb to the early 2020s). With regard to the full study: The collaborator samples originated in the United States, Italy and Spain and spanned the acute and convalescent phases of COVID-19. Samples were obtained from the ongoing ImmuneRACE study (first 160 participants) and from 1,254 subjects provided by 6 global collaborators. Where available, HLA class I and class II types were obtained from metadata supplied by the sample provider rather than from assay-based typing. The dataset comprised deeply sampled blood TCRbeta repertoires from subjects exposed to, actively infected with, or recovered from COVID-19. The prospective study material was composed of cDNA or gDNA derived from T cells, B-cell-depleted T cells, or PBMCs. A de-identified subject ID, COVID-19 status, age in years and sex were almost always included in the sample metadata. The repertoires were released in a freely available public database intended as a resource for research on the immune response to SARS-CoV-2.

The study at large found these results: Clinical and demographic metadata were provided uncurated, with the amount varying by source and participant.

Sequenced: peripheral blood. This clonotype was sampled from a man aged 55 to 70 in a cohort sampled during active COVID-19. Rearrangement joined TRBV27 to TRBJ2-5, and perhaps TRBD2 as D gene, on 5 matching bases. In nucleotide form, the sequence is TGTGCCAGCAGAAGGCTGGGTGTTGAGGGCCAAGAGACCCAGTACTTC. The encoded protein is CASRRLGVEGQETQYF.